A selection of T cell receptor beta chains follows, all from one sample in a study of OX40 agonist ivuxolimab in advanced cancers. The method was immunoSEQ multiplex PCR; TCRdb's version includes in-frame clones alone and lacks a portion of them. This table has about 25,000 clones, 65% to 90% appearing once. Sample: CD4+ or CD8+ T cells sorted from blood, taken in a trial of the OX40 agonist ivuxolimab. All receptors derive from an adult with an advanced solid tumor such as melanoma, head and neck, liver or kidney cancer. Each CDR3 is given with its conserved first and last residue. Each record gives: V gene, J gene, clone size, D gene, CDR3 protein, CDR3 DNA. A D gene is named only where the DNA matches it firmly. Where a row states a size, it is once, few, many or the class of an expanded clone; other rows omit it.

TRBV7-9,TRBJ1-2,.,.,CASSLAGPLGYGYTF,TGTGCCAGCAGCTTAGCGGGGCCCCTAGGGTATGGCTACACCTTC
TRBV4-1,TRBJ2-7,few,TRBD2,CASSQDPAGNSYEQYF,TGCGCCAGCAGCCAAGATCCAGCGGGGAACTCCTACGAGCAGTACTTC
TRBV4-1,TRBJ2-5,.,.,CASSHRVGETQYF,TGCGCCAGCAGCCACAGGGTGGGAGAGACCCAGTACTTC
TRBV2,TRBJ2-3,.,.,CASQGLRTDTQYF,TGTGCCAGTCAGGGGCTACGCACAGATACGCAGTATTTT
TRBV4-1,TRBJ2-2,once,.,CASSQFGDGTGELFF,TGCGCCAGCAGCCAGTTCGGGGACGGCACCGGGGAGCTGTTTTTT
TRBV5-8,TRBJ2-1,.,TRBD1,CASSTTGGWDEQFF,TGTGCCAGCAGCACCACAGGGGGATGGGATGAGCAGTTCTTC
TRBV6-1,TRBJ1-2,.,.,CASSDDFYGYTF,TGTGCCAGCAGTGATGACTTCTATGGCTACACCTTC
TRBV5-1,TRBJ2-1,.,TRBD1,CASSLEHGTGPYNEQFF,TGCGCCAGCAGCTTGGAACATGGGACAGGGCCCTACAATGAGCAGTTCTTC
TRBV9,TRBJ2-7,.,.,CASSVDWAQGYSNEQYF,TGTGCCAGCAGCGTAGACTGGGCGCAGGGCTACTCAAACGAGCAGTACTTC
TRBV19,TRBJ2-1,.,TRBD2,CASSMGLAGENNEQFF,TGTGCCAGTAGTATGGGACTAGCGGGAGAAAACAATGAGCAGTTCTTC
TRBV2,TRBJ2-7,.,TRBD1,CASSVGQGAGEQYF,TGTGCCAGCAGTGTTGGGCAGGGGGCTGGCGAGCAGTACTTC
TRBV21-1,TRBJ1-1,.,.,CASTVGNTEAFF,TGTGCCAGCACCGTTGGGAACACTGAAGCTTTCTTT
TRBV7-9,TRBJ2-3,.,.,CASSLANTDTQYF,TGTGCCAGCAGCTTAGCCAACACAGATACGCAGTATTTT
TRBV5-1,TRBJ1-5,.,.,CASSSTGNNQPQHF,TGCGCCAGCAGCTCCACAGGGAACAATCAGCCCCAGCATTTT
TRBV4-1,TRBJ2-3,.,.,CASSRVAGREADTQYF,TGCGCCAGCAGCCGGGTGGCGGGGCGAGAGGCAGATACGCAGTATTTT
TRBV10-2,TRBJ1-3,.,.,CASSEGAGAGNTIYF,TGCGCCAGCAGTGAGGGGGCAGGGGCTGGAAACACCATATATTTT
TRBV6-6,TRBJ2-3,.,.,CASSYGVGWGTDTQYF,TGTGCCAGCAGTTACGGCGTCGGATGGGGCACAGATACGCAGTATTTT
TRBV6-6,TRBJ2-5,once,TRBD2,CASSPLAGGGVETQYF,TGTGCCAGCAGTCCACTAGCGGGAGGGGGGGTGGAGACCCAGTACTTC
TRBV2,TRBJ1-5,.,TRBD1,CASRKGVGTGVDQPQHF,TGTGCCAGCAGAAAAGGTGTCGGGACAGGCGTTGATCAGCCCCAGCATTTT
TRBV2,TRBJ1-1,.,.,CASSQQSNTEAFF,TGTGCCAGCAGTCAACAGTCTAACACTGAAGCTTTCTTT
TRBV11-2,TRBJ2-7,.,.,CASSFYLGDYEQYF,TGTGCCAGCAGCTTCTATCTAGGGGACTACGAGCAGTACTTC
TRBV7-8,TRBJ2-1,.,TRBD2,CASRMGTSGVNLGNEQFF,TGTGCCAGCAGAATGGGGACTAGCGGGGTCAATTTGGGTAATGAGCAGTTCTTC
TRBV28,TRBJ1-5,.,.,CASSIRRDTNQPQHF,TGTGCCAGCAGTATCCGCCGGGACACCAATCAGCCCCAGCATTTT
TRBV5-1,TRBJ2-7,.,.,CASSPFPGPRHEQYF,TGCGCCAGCAGCCCGTTTCCGGGACCCCGGCACGAGCAGTACTTC